A selection of T cell receptor beta chains follows, all from one sample in a study of response to subunit inactivated influenza vaccine. TCRdb ran MiXCR on the RT-PCR reads and lists one entry per CDR3 protein. Here the sample spans a few hundred thousand distinct CDR3 sequences, approximately 11% being singletons. The sequencing used PBMCs from blood, collected about 40 days after vaccination. The receptors were sampled from a man aged 50-59 years who received an inactivated influenza vaccine. The conserved cysteine and the conserved F or W are not part of the CDR3 here.

ASSLAQLVNTEAF	TRBV5-1	TRBJ1-1
ASSVSPDLGEQF	TRBV3-1	TRBJ2-1
ASSQDPLQEYEQY	TRBV4-1	TRBJ2-7
ASSFDLGYGYT	TRBV5-1	TRBJ1-2
ASSSPSRGDYEQY	TRBV7-9	TRBJ2-7
ASSENDRGAF	TRBV6-1	TRBJ1-1
ASSLVGQGIEQY	TRBV11-2	TRBJ2-7
ASSLAGTGPDTQY	TRBV7-9	TRBJ2-3
SARGGGRSEQF	TRBV20-1	TRBJ2-1
ASSFEGLTRETQY	TRBV7-9	TRBJ2-5
ASSEKGDNEQF	TRBV25-1	TRBJ2-1
ASSPRQGPSYGYT	TRBV7-6	TRBJ1-2
ASSEVATQY	TRBV6-1	TRBJ2-3
ASVDRGLVDTQY	TRBV12-3/TRBV12-4	TRBJ2-3
SAKREGGPPDTQY	TRBV20-1	TRBJ2-3
ASSYLVGNYEQY	TRBV6-2/TRBV6-3	TRBJ2-7
SAPGAASSYEQY	TRBV20-1	TRBJ2-7
ASSVLAGSGTGELF	TRBV9	TRBJ2-2